This TCR beta chain is from a study of T cell responses to AZD1222 COVID-19 vaccine (dated by TCRdb to 2020 to 2023). Concerning the study at large: TCR sequencing was performed for roughly 250 trial participants, of whom approximately 200 were given two doses of AZD1222 and around 25 were given two doses of MenACWY control vaccine. Enrollment into the trials was organized by age into subgroups of 18-55, 56-69 and 70-plus years, and those subgroups contained around 150, 28 and 57 TCR-sequenced participants, respectively. Results and caveats for the whole study, not just this receptor: A significant rise in spike-specific TCR breadth and depth was observed after two AZD1222 doses relative to day 0 and relative to MenACWY recipients. Because no samples from the day 14 peak response were available, repertoires could be characterized only after the peak T cell response. Vaccine-associated CD4 TCRs spanned the whole spike protein, with dominant responses in regions 160-218 and 743-854. Most participants were white British and females outnumbered males, and the authors suggested that clonal diversity may have been underestimated. The 56-69-year group was small, and its depth increase did not reach significance, likely because of low power. Conclusions about previously exposed vaccinees were limited because only a handful of AZD1222 recipients were SARS-CoV-2 seropositive at baseline. Nearly half of unique spike-specific TCRs reportedly recognized epitopes outside regions mutated in the B.1.351 and B.1.1.7 variants.

The germline V gene (reference sequence) yields LNHDA for CDR1 and SQIVND for CDR2. V ends up 3 bases short and J 1 base short, with an unmatched junction base count of 9. The cysteine opens and the phenylalanine closes a CDR3 of 18 amino acids. Only the CDR3 DNA is retained, 54 bases long and in frame from the first base. With respect to this clone: There is no known antigen for this receptor. The record has no base qualities; no much larger clone is one base away.

The time point label here, explained by the study, means: baseline before first vaccination. The label giving this sample's treatment or condition can be read as: meningococcal conjugate vaccine given as trial control. Vaccinee samples were obtained from the UK trials COV001 and COV002, which included a single-blind randomized controlled phase 2/3 trial of AZD1222 (ChAdOx1 nCoV-19) in healthy adults. For TCRbeta chain sequencing, PBMC samples from trial participants were taken at day 0 and at day 28 after the second dose. The CDR3 regions of human TCRbeta chains were subjected to immunosequencing. The paper's data handling went like this. TCRs in the repertoires were matched against a reference library of SARS-CoV-2-specific TCRs that had been generated with the MIRA antigen-specificity platform. Breadth was defined as the fraction of unique TCRs that were SARS-CoV-2-associated, and depth was defined as the fraction of total T cells that were SARS-CoV-2-associated. Using the MIRA data, each spike-specific TCR was mapped to the spike region that the TCR reacts to and placed in a CD4 or CD8 class. Log10-transformed breadth and depth values were compared by one-way ANOVA with Sidak's multiple comparisons tests. Sourced from immuneACCESS, this table was stored by TCRdb with only in-frame sequences that have V and J called. A share of the clones is absent; for the studies checked, an unresolved V gene accounts for under half, and the remainder has no known explanation. The V and J calls and the clone size are those of that table, but D and trimming were determined from the DNA. The sample yields about 120,000 clones; about 90% were counted once. Around 4.5% of the sample is held by the ten biggest clonotypes.

This TCR came from an adult in good health. The sequence links TRBV19 to TRBJ2-1, with 10 central nucleotides matching TRBD2. The material sequenced was peripheral blood, taken on day 0 of MenACWY control vaccination. The CDR3: CASSIRASGRGSYNEQFF. The nucleotide sequence reads TGTGCCAGTAGTATCAGGGCTAGCGGGAGAGGGTCCTACAATGAGCAGTTCTTC.